This T cell receptor beta chain came from a study of T cells in Graves' hyperthyroidism and ophthalmopathy. Findings of the study overall: Ophthalmopathy and stable hyperthyroidism were separated by a 13 V-J model. Ophthalmopathy was identified by the model a median approximately 6.9 months ahead of onset. Most thyroid clonotypes with frequency above 0.001 were detected in blood.

As for this clonotype: What it binds is unknown.

Graves' hyperthyroidism without ophthalmopathy progression within 18 months was termed stable. Germline CDR1 LNHNV, CDR2 YYDKDF (reference sequence). V dropped 1 base and J dropped 9 bases, with 10 bases sitting between them. The CDR3 has 13 residues. What was amplified from RNA transcripts were TCR beta CDR3 regions. The primer set for the first-round RT-PCR of the TCR CDR3 was HTBI. TCRdb re-analysed the multiplex PCR reads in MiXCR, keeping a single row per CDR3 protein. The data show around 580,000 distinct CDR3 sequences, 40% to 55% seen once. Sequenced sample: peripheral blood or thyroid tissue (not recorded which). The sequence was obtained from a young woman with Graves' hyperthyroidism. V is TRBV15 and J is TRBJ1-5; D uncertain. The CDR3 DNA reads TGTGCCACCAGCAGAGCAGCGGGAGGGCCCCAGCATTTT. Translation gives CATSRAAGGPQHF.